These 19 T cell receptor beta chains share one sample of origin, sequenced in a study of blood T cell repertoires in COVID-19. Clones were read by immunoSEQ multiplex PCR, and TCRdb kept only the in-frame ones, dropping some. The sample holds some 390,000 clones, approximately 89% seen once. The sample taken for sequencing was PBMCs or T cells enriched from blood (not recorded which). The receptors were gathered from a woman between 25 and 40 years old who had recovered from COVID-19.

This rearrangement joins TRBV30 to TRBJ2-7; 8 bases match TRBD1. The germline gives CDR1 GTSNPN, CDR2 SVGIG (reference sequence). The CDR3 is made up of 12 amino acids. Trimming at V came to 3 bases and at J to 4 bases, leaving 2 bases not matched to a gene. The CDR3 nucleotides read TGTGCCTGGAGAGGACAGGGATACGAGCAGTACTTC. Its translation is CAWRGQGYEQYF.

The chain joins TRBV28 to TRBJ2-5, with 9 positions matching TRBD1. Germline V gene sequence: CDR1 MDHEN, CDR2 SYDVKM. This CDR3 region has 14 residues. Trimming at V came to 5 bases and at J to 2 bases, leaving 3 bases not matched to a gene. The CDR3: CASSRDRVQETQYF. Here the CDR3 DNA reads TGTGCCAGCAGTAGGGACAGGGTACAAGAGACCCAGTACTTC. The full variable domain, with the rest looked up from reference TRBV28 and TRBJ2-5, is DVKVTQSSRYLVKRTGEKVFLECVQDMDHENMFWYRQDPGLGLRLIYFSYDVKMKEKGDIPEGYSVSREKKERFSLILESASTNQTSMYLCASSRDRVQETQYFGPGTRLLVL.

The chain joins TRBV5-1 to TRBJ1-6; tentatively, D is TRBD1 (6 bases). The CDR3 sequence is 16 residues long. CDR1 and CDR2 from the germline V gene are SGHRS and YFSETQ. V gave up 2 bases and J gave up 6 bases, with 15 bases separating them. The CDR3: CASSLAGASSNSPLHF. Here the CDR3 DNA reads TGCGCCAGCAGCTTAGCGGGGGCGTCCAGTAATTCACCCCTCCACTTT.

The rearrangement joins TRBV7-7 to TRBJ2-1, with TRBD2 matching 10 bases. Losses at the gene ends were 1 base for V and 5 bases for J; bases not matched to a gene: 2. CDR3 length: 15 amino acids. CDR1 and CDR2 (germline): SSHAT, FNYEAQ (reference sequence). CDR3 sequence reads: CASSLGTSGNNEQFF. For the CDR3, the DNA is TGTGCCAGCAGCTTAGGGACTAGCGGTAACAATGAGCAGTTCTTC.

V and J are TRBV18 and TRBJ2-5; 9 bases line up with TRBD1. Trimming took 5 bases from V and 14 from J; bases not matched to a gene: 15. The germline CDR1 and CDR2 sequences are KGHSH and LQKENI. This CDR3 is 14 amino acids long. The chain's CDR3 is CASSSYAPGQGFYF. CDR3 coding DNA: TGTGCCAGCTCATCCTATGCCCCGGGACAGGGCTTTTACTTC.

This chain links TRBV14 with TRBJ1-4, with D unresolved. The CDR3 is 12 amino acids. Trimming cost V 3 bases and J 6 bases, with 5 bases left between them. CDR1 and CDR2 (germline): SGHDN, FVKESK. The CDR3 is CASSHSYEKLFF. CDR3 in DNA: TGTGCCAGCAGCCATAGTTATGAAAAACTGTTTTTT.

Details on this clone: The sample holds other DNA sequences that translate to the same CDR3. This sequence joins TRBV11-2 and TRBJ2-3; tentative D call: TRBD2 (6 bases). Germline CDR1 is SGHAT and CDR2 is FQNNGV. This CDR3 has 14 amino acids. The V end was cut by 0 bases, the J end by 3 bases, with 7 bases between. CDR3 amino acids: CASSLEGLTDTQYF. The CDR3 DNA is TGTGCCAGCAGCTTAGAGGGACTTACAGATACGCAGTATTTT.

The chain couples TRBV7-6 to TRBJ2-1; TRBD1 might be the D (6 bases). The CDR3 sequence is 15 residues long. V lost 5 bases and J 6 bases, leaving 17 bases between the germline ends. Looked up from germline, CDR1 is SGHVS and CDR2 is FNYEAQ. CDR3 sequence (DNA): TGTGCCAGCAGCGTAACAGGGTCTGAATTCAATGAGCAGTTCTTC. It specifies CASSVTGSEFNEQFF.

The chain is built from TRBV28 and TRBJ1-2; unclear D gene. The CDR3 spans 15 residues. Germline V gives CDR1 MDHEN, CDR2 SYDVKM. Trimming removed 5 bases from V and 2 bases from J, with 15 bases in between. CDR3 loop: CASSVGRGANYGYTF. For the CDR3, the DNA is TGTGCCAGCAGTGTCGGACGGGGTGCCAACTATGGCTACACCTTC.

The CDR3 reads CASSIDLGQGGGYTF. The CDR3 DNA sequence: TGTGCCAGTAGTATAGATCTTGGCCAGGGGGGCGGCTACACCTTC. V is TRBV19 and J is TRBJ1-2; TRBD1 matches at 7 bases. V lost 0 bases and J lost 8; bases outside the gene matches: 9. The V gene's germline CDR1 is LNHDA and CDR2 SQIVND (reference sequence). CDR3 size: 15 residues.

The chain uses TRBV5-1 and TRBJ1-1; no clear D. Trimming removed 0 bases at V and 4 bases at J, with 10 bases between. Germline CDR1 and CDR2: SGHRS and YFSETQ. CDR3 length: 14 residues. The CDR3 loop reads CASSLGAPSTEAFF. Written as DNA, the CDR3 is TGCGCCAGCAGCTTGGGGGCGCCAAGCACTGAAGCTTTCTTT.

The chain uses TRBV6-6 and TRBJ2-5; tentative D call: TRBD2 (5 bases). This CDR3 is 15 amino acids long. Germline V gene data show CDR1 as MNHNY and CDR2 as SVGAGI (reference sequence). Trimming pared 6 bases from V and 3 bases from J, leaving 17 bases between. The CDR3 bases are TGTGCCAGCAGGAACCGGGGTGAGGAGAAAGAGACCCAGTACTTC. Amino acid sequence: CASRNRGEEKETQYF.

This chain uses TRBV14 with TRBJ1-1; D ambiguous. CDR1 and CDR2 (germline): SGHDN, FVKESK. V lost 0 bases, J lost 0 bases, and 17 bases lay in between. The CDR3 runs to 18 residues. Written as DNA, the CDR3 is TGTGCCAGCAGCCAAGATGTACGTAACGTATACATGAACACTGAAGCTTTCTTT. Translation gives CASSQDVRNVYMNTEAFF.

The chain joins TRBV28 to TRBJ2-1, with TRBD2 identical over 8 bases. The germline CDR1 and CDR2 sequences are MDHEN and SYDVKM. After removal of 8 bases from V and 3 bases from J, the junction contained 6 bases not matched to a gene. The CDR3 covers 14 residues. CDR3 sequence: CASHQRERYNEQFF. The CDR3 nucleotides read TGTGCCAGCCACCAGCGGGAGCGCTACAATGAGCAGTTCTTC.

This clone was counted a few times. The chain's CDR3 is CASSPGTGGVAGELFF. In DNA, the CDR3 is TGTGCCAGCAGCCCTGGGACAGGGGGTGTCGCCGGGGAGCTGTTTTTT. The chain uses TRBV11-1 and TRBJ2-2; 11 bases are a match to TRBD1. CDR1 is SGHAT, CDR2 FQDESV, per germline (reference sequence). The J segment lost 6 bases and the V segment lost 5 bases, leaving 8 bases of the junction unmatched. CDR3 length: 16 residues.

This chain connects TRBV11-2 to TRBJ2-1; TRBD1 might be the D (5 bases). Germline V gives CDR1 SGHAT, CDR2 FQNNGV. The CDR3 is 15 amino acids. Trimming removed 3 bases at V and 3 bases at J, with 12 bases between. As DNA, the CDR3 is TGTGCCAGCAGCTTCGGGCAGGGTAACTACAATGAGCAGTTCTTC. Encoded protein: CASSFGQGNYNEQFF.

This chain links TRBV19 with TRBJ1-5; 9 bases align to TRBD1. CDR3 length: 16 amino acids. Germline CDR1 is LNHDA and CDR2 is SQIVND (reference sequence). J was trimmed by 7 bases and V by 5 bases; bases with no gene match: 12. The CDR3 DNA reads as TGTGCCAGTAGTCCCCGACAGGGGGTTGTTGGCCAGCCCCAGCATTTT. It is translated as CASSPRQGVVGQPQHF.

CDR3 protein: CASSFNLGRVRSGANVLTF. The CDR3 DNA reads TGTGCCAGCAGCTTTAACTTAGGCAGGGTCCGCTCTGGGGCCAACGTCCTGACTTTC. J is TRBJ2-6 and V is TRBV7-9, with D perhaps matching TRBD1 (5 bases). The V and J ends lost 3 bases and 0 bases respectively, with 18 bases between them. This CDR3 is built from 19 residues. Per germline, CDR1 SEHNR and CDR2 FQNEAQ (reference sequence). The full variable domain, in which reference TRBV7-9 and TRBJ2-6 provide the parts outside the CDR3, is DTGVSQNPRHKITKRGQNVTFRCDPISEHNRLYWYRQTLGQGPEFLTYFQNEAQLEKSRLLSDRFSAERPKGSFSTLEIQRTEQGDSAMYLCASSFNLGRVRSGANVLTFGAGSRLTVL.

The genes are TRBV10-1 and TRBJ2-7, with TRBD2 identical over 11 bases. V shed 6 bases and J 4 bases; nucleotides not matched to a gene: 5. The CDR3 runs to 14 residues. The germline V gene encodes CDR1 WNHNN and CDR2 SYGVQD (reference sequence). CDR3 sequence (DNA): TGCGCCAGCAGGGAACTAGCGGGAGAGTACGAGCAGTACTTC. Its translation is CASRELAGEYEQYF.